Listed here are 9 T cell receptor beta chains from one sample, sequenced in a study of blood T cell repertoires in COVID-19. TCRdb's table, derived via immunoSEQ multiplex PCR, lists solely in-frame clones and lacks some. The sample has about 190,000 clones; around 80% are singletons. Source material: peripheral blood. Receptors originate from a man between 25 and 39 years old with active or convalescent COVID-19.

Only a few counts were recorded for this clone. The chain couples TRBV29-1 to TRBJ1-2, with D perhaps matching TRBD1 (5 bases). V was pared by 4 bases and J by 6 bases, with 12 bases between. Germline V gives CDR1 SQVTM, CDR2 ANQGSEA. The CDR3 extends over 12 amino acids. CDR3 protein: CSVADSRDGYTF. Written as DNA, the CDR3 is TGCAGCGTTGCTGACAGTCGGGATGGCTACACCTTC.

The chain has TRBV3-1 (or the pseudogene TRBV3-2) and TRBJ2-1, with D tentatively TRBD2 (6 bases). This CDR3 contains 16 residues. Germline V gene lookup returns CDR1 LGHDT and CDR2 YNNKEL (reference sequence). Trimming left V 3 bases short and J 0 bases short, with 12 bases between. This CDR3 is CASSQDRGSSYNEQFF. As DNA, the CDR3 is TGTGCCAGCAGCCAGGATCGGGGGAGCTCCTACAATGAGCAGTTCTTC.

This clone was seen only a few times. V gene TRBV7-8 combines with J gene TRBJ2-7; 10 bases are a match to TRBD2. J lost 7 bases, V lost 3 bases, and 9 bases had no gene match. The germline V gene has CDR1 SGHVS and CDR2 FQNEAQ. The CDR3 has 15 residues. CDR3 protein: CASSLTEAGGLEQYF. The CDR3 bases are TGTGCCAGCAGCTTGACCGAAGCGGGAGGGCTGGAGCAGTACTTC.

The chain links TRBV1 to TRBJ2-7; no DNA check was done on the table's D call, TRBD2. TRBV1 is classified as a pseudogene. The CDR3 has 14 amino acids. CDR3 amino acids: CTSSQAGASYEQYF. CDR3 DNA sequence: TGCACCAGCAGCCAAGCGGGAGCCTCCTACGAGCAGTACTTC.

The genes are TRBV3-1 (or the pseudogene TRBV3-2) and TRBJ1-1; 10 bases line up with TRBD1. Trimming cost V 6 bases and J 9 bases; bases outside gene matches: 16. This CDR3 has 16 residues. The germline V gene encodes CDR1 LGHDT and CDR2 YNNKEL (reference sequence). The CDR3 region is CASRTGTGVQNDQAFF. CDR3 bases: TGTGCCAGCAGGACCGGGACAGGGGTACAGAATGACCAAGCTTTCTTT.

The genes are TRBV3-1 (or the pseudogene TRBV3-2) and TRBJ2-6, with D possibly matching TRBD1 (6 bases). The CDR3 contains 18 residues. The V end was cut by 4 bases, the J end by 0 bases, with 16 bases between. Looked up from germline, CDR1 is LGHDT and CDR2 is YNNKEL (reference sequence). The CDR3 reads CASSLKPPDSSGANVLTF. The CDR3, as DNA: TGTGCCAGCAGCCTTAAGCCCCCGGACAGCTCTGGGGCCAACGTCCTGACTTTC.

The chain has TRBV7-9 and TRBJ2-2; D is perhaps TRBD2 (7 bases). The germline V and J ends were trimmed by 3 bases and 3 bases, with 14 bases remaining between them. The CDR3 contains 16 residues. Looked up from germline, CDR1 is SEHNR and CDR2 is FQNEAQ (reference sequence). In DNA form, the CDR3 reads TGTGCCAGCAGCTTGGGAGGGGGGCGAGACACCGGGGAGCTGTTTTTT. Residues: CASSLGGGRDTGELFF.

The gene calls are TRBV24-1 and TRBJ1-2; no clear D. V lost 2 bases and J lost 4, with 16 bases in between. This CDR3 contains 16 residues. Germline V lookup: CDR1 KGHDR, CDR2 SFDVKD. Written as DNA, the CDR3 is TGTGCCACCAGTGATTCCTCACTTCCCGTGATCTATGGCTACACCTTC. It is translated as CATSDSSLPVIYGYTF.

V is TRBV6-5 and J is TRBJ1-3, with TRBD1 as a possible D gene (5 bases). Germline-derived CDR1 and CDR2 are MNHEY and SVGAGI. The CDR3 extends over 14 amino acids. V lost 8 bases, J lost 1 base, and 12 bases lay in between. The CDR3 protein is CASSQGGSGNTIYF. CDR3 coding DNA: TGTGCCAGCTCTCAGGGAGGTTCTGGAAACACCATATATTTT.